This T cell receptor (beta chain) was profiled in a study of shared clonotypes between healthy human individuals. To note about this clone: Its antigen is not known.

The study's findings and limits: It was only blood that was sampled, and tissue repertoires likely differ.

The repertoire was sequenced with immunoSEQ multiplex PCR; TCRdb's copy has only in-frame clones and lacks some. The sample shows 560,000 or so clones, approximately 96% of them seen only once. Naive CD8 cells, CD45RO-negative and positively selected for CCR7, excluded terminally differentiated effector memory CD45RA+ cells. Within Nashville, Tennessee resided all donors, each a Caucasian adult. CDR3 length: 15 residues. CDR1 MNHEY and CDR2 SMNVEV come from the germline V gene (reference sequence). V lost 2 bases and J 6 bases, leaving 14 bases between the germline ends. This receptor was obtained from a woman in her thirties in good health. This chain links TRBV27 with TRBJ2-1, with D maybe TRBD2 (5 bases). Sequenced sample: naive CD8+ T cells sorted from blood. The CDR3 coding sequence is TGTGCCAGCAGTTTAAAGGGCCCGAGGGTCAATGAGCAGTTCTTC. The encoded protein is CASSLKGPRVNEQFF.